The table lists the clone carrying this TCR beta chain with many counts. The antigen remains undetermined. The source of the sample is a study of T-cell memory formation after mild COVID-19. Study findings and constraints: Among clones contracting day 15 to 85, CD4/CD8 was balanced, whereas later expanders leaned CD4+.

The CDR3 contains 15 residues. Per the germline V gene, CDR1 is SGHVS and CDR2 is FQNEAQ. V was cut by 1 base and J by 2 bases, with 10 bases left in between. TCRalpha and TCRbeta libraries used 5'RACE with constant-segment primers and UMIs. MiXCR, run by TCRdb on the 5' RACE reads, gives a single entry per CDR3 protein. The sample holds tens of thousands of distinct CDR3 sequences, 12% seen once. Sequencing input: PBMCs or a T cell subset sorted from them (not recorded which). The clonotype originates from a man in his late teens or twenties who had mild COVID-19 (a few samples of this study predate the infection). Cell type and time point are not known. The chain employs TRBV7-8 and TRBJ2-3; D might be TRBD1 (6 bases). CDR3 in amino acids: CASSLEGTTTDTQYF. Written as DNA, the CDR3 is TGTGCCAGCAGCTTAGAGGGGACAACCACAGATACGCAGTATTTT.